The clone carrying this T cell receptor (beta chain) was seen at least ten times. Its antigen is unidentified. The data were obtained in a study of T-cell reconstitution after alpha-beta-depleted transplantation in children. Study-wide points: At one year after transplant, newly produced T cells mostly accounted for T-cell counts and diversity. Reports say that about two months after transplant, the alpha-beta T cells came out of several hundred graft clones that had expanded.

Unique molecular identifiers were incorporated during preparation of the TCRbeta library. One entry per CDR3 protein, called by TCRdb with MiXCR from the PCR reads. The table shows approximately 32,000 distinct CDR3 sequences, with 5.5% to 8% occurring only once. Germline-derived CDR1 and CDR2 are SGHAT and FQNNGV. Trimming shortened V by 4 bases and J by 6 bases, and 14 bases separated the two germline ends. This CDR3 has 14 amino acids. V gene TRBV11-2 combines with J gene TRBJ2-3; either TRBD1 or TRBD2 may fit D (6 bases each). Source: peripheral blood, taken 60 days after TCRalphabeta/CD19-depleted stem cell transplant. This receptor was taken from a child under two years old who had a stem cell transplant for acute myeloid leukemia, so the T cells may come from the graft donor. CDR3 sequence (DNA): TGTGCCAGCAGCTGGGGGGCGGTTAAGGATACGCAGTATTTT. Amino acid sequence: CASSWGAVKDTQYF.